These 5 T cell receptor beta chains came from one sample sequenced in a study of T cells in Graves' hyperthyroidism and ophthalmopathy. Amplification of TCR beta CDR3 regions used RNA as the template. Using the HTBI primer set, a first-round RT-PCR was run on the TCR CDR3. Each CDR3 protein is one row after TCRdb ran MiXCR on the multiplex PCR reads. The sample shows 390,000 or so distinct CDR3 sequences, 14% to 15% of them seen only once. The sequenced sample consisted of blood. All receptors derive from a man between 18 and 29 years old with Graves' ophthalmopathy.

This clonotype was seen many times. This chain joins TRBV5-6 and TRBJ1-1; no clear D gene. The germline V and J ends were trimmed by 0 bases and 6 bases, with 15 bases remaining between them. CDR1 and CDR2 from the germline V gene are SGHDT and YYEEEE. The CDR3 totals 15 residues. The CDR3 DNA is TGTGCCAGCAGCTTGGAAGGGCGCAGTTGGGCTGAAGCTTTCTTT. It codes for CASSLEGRSWAEAFF. The whole variable domain, filled in from reference TRBV5-6 and TRBJ1-1, reads DAGVTQSPTHLIKTRGQQVTLRCSPKSGHDTVSWYQQALGQGPQFIFQYYEEEERQRGNFPDRFSGHQFPNYSSELNVNALLLGDSALYLCASSLEGRSWAEAFFGQGTRLTVV.

The sample holds a few counts of this clonotype. V gene TRBV10-1 combines with J gene TRBJ2-3; 9 nucleotides agree with TRBD2. The germline gives CDR1 WNHNN, CDR2 SYGVQD (reference sequence). The CDR3 has 16 amino acids. Losses at the gene ends were 3 bases for V and 4 bases for J; bases not matched to a gene: 8. As DNA, the CDR3 is TGCGCCAGCAGTGATGCTAGCGGGATTGTTTCAGATACGCAGTATTTT. Residues: CASSDASGIVSDTQYF.

In this sample, this clonotype turned up many times. The J gene is TRBJ2-1, the V gene TRBV7-3, with D perhaps being TRBD1 or TRBD2 (5 bases each). From germline, CDR1 is SGHTA and CDR2 FQGTGA. Deletions cut 2 bases from V and 7 bases from J, with 18 bases between. There are 16 residues in the CDR3. The CDR3 DNA sequence: TGTGCCAGCAGCTTATCCGGGACCGCTGCATGGAATGAGCAGTTCTTC. Translated, it gives CASSLSGTAAWNEQFF.

There are many counts of this clonotype. The chain employs TRBV11-3 and TRBJ2-3; 7 positions agree with TRBD2. The CDR3 runs to 16 residues. Germline loops: CDR1 SGHNT, CDR2 YENEEA. J lost 5 bases, V lost 5 bases, and 13 bases had no gene match. The CDR3 sequence is CASSPRAAGMLDTQYF. The CDR3, as DNA: TGTGCCAGCAGCCCTAGGGCAGCGGGAATGTTAGATACGCAGTATTTT. The variable domain in full, with the rest retrieved from reference TRBV11-3 and TRBJ2-3, is EAGVVQSPRYKIIEKKQPVAFWCNPISGHNTLYWYLQNLGQGPELLIRYENEEAVDDSQLPKDRFSAERLKGVDSTLKIQPAELGDSAVYLCASSPRAAGMLDTQYFGPGTRLTVL.

This clonotype was detected only a few times. The rearrangement links TRBV4-1 to TRBJ1-4; 8 bases align to TRBD1. J lost 4 bases, V lost 5 bases, and 6 bases had no gene match. CDR1 and CDR2 from the germline V gene are MGHRA and YSYEKL. The CDR3 length is 15 residues. The CDR3 reads CASSGLDRVNEKLFF. The DNA for the CDR3 is TGCGCCAGCAGCGGATTGGACAGGGTTAATGAAAAACTGTTTTTT.